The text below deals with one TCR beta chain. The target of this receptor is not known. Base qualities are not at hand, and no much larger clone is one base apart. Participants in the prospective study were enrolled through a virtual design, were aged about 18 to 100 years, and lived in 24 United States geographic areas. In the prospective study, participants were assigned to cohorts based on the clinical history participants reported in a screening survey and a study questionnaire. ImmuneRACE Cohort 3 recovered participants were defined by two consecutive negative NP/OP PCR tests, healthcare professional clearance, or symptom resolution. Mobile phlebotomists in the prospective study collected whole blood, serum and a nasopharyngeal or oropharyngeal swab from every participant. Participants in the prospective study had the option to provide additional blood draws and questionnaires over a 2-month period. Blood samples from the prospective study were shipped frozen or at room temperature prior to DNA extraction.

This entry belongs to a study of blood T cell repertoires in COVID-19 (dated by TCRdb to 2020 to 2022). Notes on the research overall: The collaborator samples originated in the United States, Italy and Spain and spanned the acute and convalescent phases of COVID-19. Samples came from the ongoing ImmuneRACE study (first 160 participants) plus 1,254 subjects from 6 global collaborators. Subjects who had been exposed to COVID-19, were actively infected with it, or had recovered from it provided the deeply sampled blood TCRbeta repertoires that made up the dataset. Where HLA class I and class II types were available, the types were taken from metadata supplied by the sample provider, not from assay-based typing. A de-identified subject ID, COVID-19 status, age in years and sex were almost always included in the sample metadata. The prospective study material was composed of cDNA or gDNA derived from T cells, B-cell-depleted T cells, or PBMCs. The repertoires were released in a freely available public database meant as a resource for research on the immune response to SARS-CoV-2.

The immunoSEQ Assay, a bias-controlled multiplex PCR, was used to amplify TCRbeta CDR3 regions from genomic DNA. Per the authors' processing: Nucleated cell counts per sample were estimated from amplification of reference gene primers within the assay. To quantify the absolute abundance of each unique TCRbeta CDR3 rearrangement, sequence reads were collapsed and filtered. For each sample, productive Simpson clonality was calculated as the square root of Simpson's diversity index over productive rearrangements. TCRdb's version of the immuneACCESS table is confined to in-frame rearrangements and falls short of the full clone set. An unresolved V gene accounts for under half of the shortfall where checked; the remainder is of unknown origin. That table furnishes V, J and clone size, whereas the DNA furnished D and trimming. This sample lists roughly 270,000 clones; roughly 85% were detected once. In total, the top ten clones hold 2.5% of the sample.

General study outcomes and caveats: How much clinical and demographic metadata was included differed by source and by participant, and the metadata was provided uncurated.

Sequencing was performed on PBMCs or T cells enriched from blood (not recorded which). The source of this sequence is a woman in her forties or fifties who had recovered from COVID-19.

The DNA sequence is TGTGCCAGCAGTTACCCGGGGGAGCAGTTCTTC. Translated, this gives CASSYPGEQFF. Rearrangement joined TRBV6-2 or TRBV6-3 to TRBJ2-1; the D gene is possibly TRBD2, with 5 bases matching. The trim is 2 bases for V and 10 bases for J, with a gap of 6 bases between the germline ends. From the cysteine up to the phenylalanine, the CDR3 has a length of 11 residues. The kept DNA is CDR3 alone, 33 bases in frame from the first base. CDR1 MNHEY and CDR2 SVGEGT were looked up in the germline V gene.